The 25 T cell receptor beta chains below come from one sample, sequenced in a study of patients and donors after allogeneic stem cell transplantation. TCRdb passed the RT-PCR reads through MiXCR, listing each CDR3 protein once. The sample shows fewer than 75,000 distinct CDR3 sequences, less than 30% of them seen only once. Sequencing used blood, either unsorted or a sorted T cell fraction (not recorded which). Receptor source: a human donor who was either an allogeneic HSCT recipient or a stem cell or donor lymphocyte infusion donor (not recorded which). It is not recorded whose cells these are; they may come from a transplant donor.

The CDR3 DNA is TGTGCCAGCAGCTTAAGCGGTGCTAGGGATACGCAGTATTTT. This sequence encodes CASSLSGARDTQYF. J is TRBJ2-3 and V is TRBV13, with D possibly being TRBD2 (5 bases). The CDR3 is 14 amino acids. Germline CDR1 PRHDT, CDR2 FYEKMQ (reference sequence). V shed 2 bases and J shed 6 bases, with 12 bases lying between them. The variable domain in full, with the rest retrieved from reference TRBV13 and TRBJ2-3, is AAGVIQSPRHLIKEKRETATLKCYPIPRHDTVYWYQQGPGQDPQFLISFYEKMQSDKGSIPDRFSAQQFSDYHSELNMSSLELGDSALYFCASSLSGARDTQYFGPGTRLTVL.

This clonotype is a singleton in its sample. The chain uses TRBV7-9 and TRBJ2-2; D is undetermined. Trimming stripped 5 bases from V and 0 bases from J, with 13 bases between. Germline loops: CDR1 SEHNR, CDR2 FQNEAQ (reference sequence). The length of the CDR3 is 16 residues. The chain's CDR3 is CASSPRGRANTGELFF. The CDR3 bases are TGTGCCAGCAGCCCTCGAGGAAGAGCGAACACCGGGGAGCTGTTTTTT.

This clonotype showed up many times. The chain joins TRBV5-4 to TRBJ2-7; possibly TRBD1 for D (6 bases). Trimming shortened V by 0 bases and J by 5 bases, and 12 bases separated the two germline ends. The germline V gene has CDR1 SGHNT and CDR2 YYREEE (reference sequence). This CDR3 has 14 residues. CDR3 bases: TGTGCCAGCAGCTTGGAACAGGGCTCTGACGAGCAGTACTTC. This gives the protein CASSLEQGSDEQYF.

The CDR3 region is CASSLYRGYEQYF. The CDR3 DNA follows: TGTGCCAGCAGTTTGTACAGGGGTTACGAGCAGTACTTC. The V gene is TRBV6-5, the J gene TRBJ2-7; 7 nucleotides line up with TRBD1. The length of the CDR3 is 13 residues. In germline, CDR1 is MNHEY, CDR2 SVGAGI. V lost 4 bases to trimming and J lost 4 bases; unmatched junction nucleotides: 4.

This clonotype was counted at least ten times. The chain employs TRBV5-1 and TRBJ1-4, with D maybe TRBD1 (5 bases). CDR1 SGHRS and CDR2 YFSETQ come from the germline V gene. CDR3 length: 14 amino acids. Trimming took off 2 bases at V and 11 bases at J, with 16 bases between the two ends. The CDR3 reads CASSLGALWDKLFF. The CDR3, as DNA: TGCGCCAGCAGCTTAGGAGCGCTGTGGGACAAACTGTTTTTT.

This clonotype was detected a few times. The rearrangement links TRBV6-6 to TRBJ1-5, with no clear D. The CDR3 covers 13 residues. The germline CDR1 and CDR2 sequences are MNHNY and SVGAGI (reference sequence). Between the trimmed V and J ends, which lost 4 bases and 9 bases, there was a span of 13 bases. The CDR3 loop reads CASSFNTGWPQHF. The CDR3 coding sequence is TGTGCCAGCAGTTTCAACACTGGATGGCCCCAGCATTTT.

This clonotype appeared a few times. DNA of the CDR3: TGTGCCACCAGCACAGAGGGCATCTACGAGCAGTACTTC. Protein product: CATSTEGIYEQYF. The V and J genes are TRBV15 and TRBJ2-7; the D gene is possibly TRBD2 (5 bases). CDR1 is LNHNV, CDR2 YYDKDF, per germline (reference sequence). V was shortened by 4 bases and J by 3 bases, with 10 bases between the two germline ends. The CDR3 has 13 amino acids.

J is TRBJ2-1 and V is TRBV5-6; 14 bases are a match to TRBD2. CDR1 is SGHDT and CDR2 is YYEEEE in the germline V gene. The J segment lost 8 bases and the V segment lost 8 bases, leaving 12 bases of the junction unmatched. This CDR3 region has 16 residues. CDR3 region: CASNPLTSGGGHEQFF. In DNA form, the CDR3 reads TGTGCCAGTAACCCCCTGACTAGCGGGGGGGGACATGAGCAGTTCTTC.

This clonotype was seen only a few times. This chain connects TRBV30 to TRBJ1-1, with D unclear. The V end was cut by 4 bases, the J end by 3 bases, with 18 bases between. The CDR3 runs to 15 residues. Germline values: CDR1 GTSNPN, CDR2 SVGIG (reference sequence). The CDR3 DNA is TGTGCCTGGACCCGACCGGACGGGTGGGACACTGAAGCTTTCTTT. It specifies CAWTRPDGWDTEAFF.

This clonotype was seen a few times. The V gene is TRBV5-5, the J gene TRBJ2-7, with no clear D. V was trimmed by 0 bases and J by 5 bases, leaving 6 bases between them. Germline CDR1 is SGHKS and CDR2 is YYEKEE (reference sequence). There are 12 residues in the CDR3. The CDR3 reads CASSLGGDEQYF. CDR3 coding DNA: TGTGCCAGCAGCTTGGGTGGGGACGAGCAGTACTTC.

V usage is TRBV27 and J usage is TRBJ2-7; 11 bases agree with TRBD2. Trimming removed 6 bases from V and 5 bases from J; junction bases left unmatched: 12. This CDR3 has 16 residues. Germline CDR1 and CDR2: MNHEY and SMNVEV (reference sequence). The CDR3 sequence is CASSLGRLAGFHEQYF. DNA for the CDR3: TGTGCCAGCAGCCTTGGTCGACTAGCGGGGTTCCACGAGCAGTACTTC.

V and J are TRBV9 and TRBJ2-7; possible D gene TRBD2, 5 bases. The CDR3 has 14 residues. The V gene lost 1 base and the J gene lost 5 bases, with 13 bases spanning the gap. CDR1 SGDLS and CDR2 YYNGEE come from the germline V gene. CDR3 coding DNA: TGTGCCAGCAGCGTATGGCCAGTGGGAGACGAGCAGTACTTC. It translates to CASSVWPVGDEQYF.

This clonotype was recorded a few times. The rearrangement joins TRBV7-9 to TRBJ1-1; 7 bases match TRBD1. The ends lost 0 bases at V and 8 bases at J; junction bases unmatched: 6. CDR1 is SEHNR and CDR2 is FQNEAQ in the germline V gene (reference sequence). The CDR3 totals 14 residues. The DNA of the CDR3 is TGTGCCAGCAGCTTAGCCGGGACAGCTTCCGAAGCTTTCTTT. This encodes CASSLAGTASEAFF.

This clonotype appeared a few times. The V call is TRBV3-1, the J call TRBJ2-7, with D perhaps matching TRBD1 (5 bases). Germline V CDR1 and CDR2: LGHDT, YNNKEL (reference sequence). The CDR3 consists of 13 residues. V lost 3 bases, J lost 6 bases, and 12 bases lay in between. The CDR3 sequence: CASSQGRNFEQYF. The CDR3 region has the DNA TGTGCCAGCAGCCAGGGGCGGAACTTCGAGCAGTACTTC.

The chain is built from TRBV4-2 and TRBJ1-4; D is undetermined. Trimming took 0 bases from V and 2 from J, leaving 10 bases between them. Germline V CDR1 and CDR2: LGHNA, YNFKEQ. The CDR3 loop spans 16 amino acids. The CDR3 region is CASSQDHISTNEKLFF. CDR3 in DNA: TGTGCCAGCAGCCAAGATCATATCTCCACTAATGAAAAACTGTTTTTT.

This clonotype was recorded a few times. The chain employs TRBV20-1 and TRBJ2-7; D is unclear. V was shortened by 3 bases and J by 0 bases, with 9 bases between the two germline ends. The CDR3 totals 13 residues. Looked up from germline, CDR1 is DFQATT and CDR2 is SNEGSKA (reference sequence). The CDR3 loop reads CSARGPSSYEQYF. The CDR3 DNA follows: TGCAGTGCTAGGGGCCCTAGCTCCTACGAGCAGTACTTC.

The J gene is TRBJ2-1, the V gene TRBV12-3 or TRBV12-4; D possibly corresponds to TRBD2 (5 bases). The V and J ends lost 5 bases and 7 bases respectively, with 9 bases between them. The CDR3 has 12 amino acids. For the CDR3, the DNA is TGTGCCAGCAGTCCTAGCTGGAATGAGCAGTTCTTC. Translated, it gives CASSPSWNEQFF.

The rearrangement uses TRBV6-5 and TRBJ1-2; the D gene is possibly TRBD1 (6 bases). CDR3 size: 13 residues. V was shortened by 7 bases and J by 8 bases, with 17 bases between the two germline ends. The germline CDR1 and CDR2 sequences are MNHEY and SVGAGI. The CDR3 here is CASIGGYRDGYTF. DNA for the CDR3: TGTGCCAGCATAGGGGGGTACAGGGACGGCTACACCTTC.

The CDR3 bases are TGTGCCAGCAGCGCGGGGACCGCGATTGTTAATGAGCAGTTCTTC. Translation: CASSAGTAIVNEQFF. The V and J genes are TRBV9 and TRBJ2-1; D tentatively fits TRBD1 or TRBD2 (5 bases each). The CDR3 has 15 amino acids. The germline V and J ends were trimmed by 3 bases and 7 bases, with 17 bases remaining between them. Per germline, CDR1 SGDLS and CDR2 YYNGEE.

This clonotype appeared many times. This chain uses TRBV25-1 with TRBJ1-3; D not resolved. The ends were cut back, 3 bases at V and 0 bases at J, with 12 bases in the middle. The CDR3 is 16 amino acids. Germline V gene lookup returns CDR1 MGHDK and CDR2 SYGVNS. In DNA, the CDR3 is TGTGCCAGCAGTGATTCCCTTTCCCCCTCTGGAAACACCATATATTTT. Translation gives CASSDSLSPSGNTIYF.

About this clonotype itself: Germline and junction disagree at one end, which may indicate a read error. The chain combines TRBV4-1 with TRBJ2-1, with D possibly matching TRBD2 (5 bases). This CDR3 has 15 residues. CDR1 MGHRA and CDR2 YSYEKL come from the germline V gene. CDR3 coding DNA: TGCGCCAGCAGCCCCGCGGCGGGCCCCTATAATGAGCAGTTCTTC. As protein: CASSPAAGPYNEQFF.

The CDR3 protein is CASSLGQSDNEQFF. CDR3 bases: TGTGCCAGCAGCTTAGGTCAATCTGACAATGAGCAGTTCTTC. The V gene is TRBV7-6, the J gene TRBJ2-1; D unresolved. Looked up from germline, CDR1 is SGHVS and CDR2 is FNYEAQ. Deletions cut 1 base from V and 5 bases from J, with 9 bases between. CDR3 size: 14 residues.

This clonotype was observed a few times. This chain links TRBV5-1 with TRBJ1-6; 8 bases map to TRBD1. CDR1 and CDR2 (germline): SGHRS, YFSETQ. The trim removed 1 base at V and 10 bases at J, leaving 4 bases unmatched. The CDR3 covers 14 residues. CDR3 sequence: CASSLRTGPSPLHF. The CDR3 region has the DNA TGCGCCAGCAGCTTGAGGACAGGGCCCTCACCCCTCCACTTT.

The V and J genes are TRBV2 and TRBJ1-2; 8 nucleotides match TRBD1. The germline V gene has CDR1 SNHLY and CDR2 FYNNEI. The junction had 11 bases not matched to a gene; V was cut back by 6 bases and J by 8 bases. CDR3 size: 14 residues. CDR3 nucleotides: TGTGCCAGCAGGCCCGGACAGGGAGTTGGGGGCTACACCTTC. Encoded protein: CASRPGQGVGGYTF. Filled out from reference TRBV2 and TRBJ1-2, the complete variable domain reads EPEVTQTPSHQVTQMGQEVILRCVPISNHLYFYWYRQILGQKVEFLVSFYNNEISEKSEIFDDQFSVERPDGSNFTLKIRSTKLEDSAMYFCASRPGQGVGGYTFGSGTRLTVV.

This clonotype turned up a few times. The chain couples TRBV6-5 to TRBJ1-5; unclear D gene. Trimming cost V 2 bases and J 5 bases, with 10 bases left between them. The CDR3 totals 14 residues. Germline CDR1 is MNHEY and CDR2 is SVGAGI. The CDR3 here is CASSYAQSYQPQHF. CDR3 sequence (DNA): TGTGCCAGCAGTTACGCACAGAGTTATCAGCCCCAGCATTTT.